Here is one TCR beta chain with its context. Its target is not known. This entry comes from a study of Ad26.COV2.S vaccination and SARS-CoV-2 variants. The treatment is: 19 received Ad26.COV2.S at low or high dose, single or two shots; about 5 received placebo; per-sample allocation not given. At day 63 after the first vaccine or placebo injection, samples were drawn. General study results and limits: Breadth, reportedly substantial, characterized the spike-specific CD8+ and CD4+ T cell responses after vaccination.

Profiled with immunoSEQ multiplex PCR; TCRdb holds only in-frame clones, not every one. The sample contains roughly 400,000 clones, less than 95% of which appear only once. The V end lost 2 bases, the J end lost 4 bases, and 11 bases lay between the germline ends. Germline values: CDR1 MDHEN, CDR2 SYDVKM. This CDR3 region has 14 residues. The rearrangement links TRBV28 to TRBJ1-1; D is perhaps TRBD1 (5 bases). This sample comprised peripheral blood, obtained in a trial of Ad26.COV2.S vaccine versus placebo. This sequence originates from a person between 18 and 60 years old who received the Ad26.COV2.S COVID-19 vaccine or a placebo. In nucleotides, the CDR3 is TGTGCCAGCAGTTTACCCGACAGTGGCACTGAAGCTTTCTTT. It encodes CASSLPDSGTEAFF.